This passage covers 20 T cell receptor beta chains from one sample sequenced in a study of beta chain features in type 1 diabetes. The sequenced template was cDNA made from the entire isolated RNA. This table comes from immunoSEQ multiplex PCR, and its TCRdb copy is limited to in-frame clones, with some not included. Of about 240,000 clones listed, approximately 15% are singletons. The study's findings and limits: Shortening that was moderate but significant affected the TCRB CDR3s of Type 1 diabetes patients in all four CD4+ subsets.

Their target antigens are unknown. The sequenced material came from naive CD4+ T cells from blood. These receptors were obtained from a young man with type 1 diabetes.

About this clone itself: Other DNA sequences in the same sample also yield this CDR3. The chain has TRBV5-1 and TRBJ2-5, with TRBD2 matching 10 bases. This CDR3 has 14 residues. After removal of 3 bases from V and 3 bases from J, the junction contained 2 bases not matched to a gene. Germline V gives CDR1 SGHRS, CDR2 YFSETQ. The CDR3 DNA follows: TGCGCCAGCAGCTCCGGACTAGCGGAAGAGACCCAGTACTTC. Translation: CASSSGLAEETQYF.

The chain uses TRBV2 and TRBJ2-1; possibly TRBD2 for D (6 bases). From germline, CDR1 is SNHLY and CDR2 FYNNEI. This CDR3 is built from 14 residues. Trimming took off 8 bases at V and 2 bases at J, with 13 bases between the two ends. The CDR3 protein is CASGERAPYNEQFF. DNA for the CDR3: TGTGCCAGCGGGGAGCGGGCCCCCTACAATGAGCAGTTCTTC.

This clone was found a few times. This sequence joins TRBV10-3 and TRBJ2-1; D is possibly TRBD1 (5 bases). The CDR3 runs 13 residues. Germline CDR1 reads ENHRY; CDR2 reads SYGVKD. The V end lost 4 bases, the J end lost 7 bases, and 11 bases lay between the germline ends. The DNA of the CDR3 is TGTGCCATCAGTGTTGGCAGGGAAAATGAGCAGTTCTTC. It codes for CAISVGRENEQFF.

DNA of the CDR3: TGTGCCAGGGAAGGGGTACAGGGGAACTATGGCTACACCTTC. Amino acids: CAREGVQGNYGYTF. The V gene is TRBV21-1, the J gene TRBJ1-2; the D call TRBD1 from the table was never checked on the DNA. TRBV21-1 is classified as a pseudogene. The CDR3 sequence is 14 residues long.

The DNA of the CDR3 is TGTGCCAGCAGCGTAGCTATCCCTACTACTGGCTACACCTTC. It is translated as CASSVAIPTTGYTF. The chain recombines TRBV9 with TRBJ1-2; D is unclear. The CDR3 extends over 14 amino acids. Germline loops: CDR1 SGDLS, CDR2 YYNGEE. Trimming stripped 0 bases from V and 7 bases from J, with 13 bases between.

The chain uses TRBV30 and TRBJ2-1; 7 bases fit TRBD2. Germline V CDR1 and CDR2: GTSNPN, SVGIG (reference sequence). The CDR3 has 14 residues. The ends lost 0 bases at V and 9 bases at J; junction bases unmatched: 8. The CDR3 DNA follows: TGTGCCTGGAGTGTAGGGGCAGGGAGGGCTGAGCAGTTCTTC. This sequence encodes CAWSVGAGRAEQFF.

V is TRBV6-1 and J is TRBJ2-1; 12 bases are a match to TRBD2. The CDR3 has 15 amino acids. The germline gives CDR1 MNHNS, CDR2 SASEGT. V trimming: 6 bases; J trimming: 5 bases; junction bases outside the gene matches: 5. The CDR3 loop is CASRTSGRADNEQFF. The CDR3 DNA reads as TGTGCCAGCAGGACTAGCGGGAGAGCCGACAATGAGCAGTTCTTC.

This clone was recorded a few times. CDR3 bases: TGTGCCACCAGCTCCAGGGGACGTAGCAATCAGCCCCAGCATTTT. It codes for CATSSRGRSNQPQHF. This chain links TRBV27 with TRBJ1-5; possible D gene TRBD1, 6 bases. Germline V lookup: CDR1 MNHEY, CDR2 SMNVEV (reference sequence). This CDR3 is 15 amino acids long. V lost 10 bases and J lost 0, with 16 bases in between.

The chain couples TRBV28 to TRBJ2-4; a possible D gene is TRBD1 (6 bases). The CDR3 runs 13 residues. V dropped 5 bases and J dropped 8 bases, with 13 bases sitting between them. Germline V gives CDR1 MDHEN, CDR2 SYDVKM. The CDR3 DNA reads TGTGCCAGCAGTCCCGGCAACAGGGACATTCAGTACTTC. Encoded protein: CASSPGNRDIQYF.

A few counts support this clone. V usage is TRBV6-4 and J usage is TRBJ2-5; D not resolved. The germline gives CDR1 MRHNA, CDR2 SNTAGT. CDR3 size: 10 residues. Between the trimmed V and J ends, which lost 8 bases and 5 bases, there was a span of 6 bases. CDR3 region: CASARETQYF. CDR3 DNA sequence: TGTGCCAGCGCCCGGGAGACCCAGTACTTC.

CDR3 bases: TGTGCCAGCAGCATTAACTACGAGCAGTACTTC. Its protein is CASSINYEQYF. The chain recombines TRBV5-6 with TRBJ2-7; D is uncertain. In germline, CDR1 is SGHDT, CDR2 YYEEEE. The CDR3 has 11 amino acids. V was cut by 4 bases and J by 3 bases, with 5 bases left in between.

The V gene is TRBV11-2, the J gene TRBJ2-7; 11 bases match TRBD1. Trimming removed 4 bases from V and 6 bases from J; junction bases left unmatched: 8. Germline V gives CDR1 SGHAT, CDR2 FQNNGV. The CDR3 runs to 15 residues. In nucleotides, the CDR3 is TGTGCCAGCAGCTCCCCCGGGACAGGGGGATCCGAGCAGTACTTC. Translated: CASSSPGTGGSEQYF.

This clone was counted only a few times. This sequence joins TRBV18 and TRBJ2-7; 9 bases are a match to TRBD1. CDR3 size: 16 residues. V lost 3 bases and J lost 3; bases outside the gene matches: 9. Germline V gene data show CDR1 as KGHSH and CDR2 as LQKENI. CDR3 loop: CASSPTGTGTGYEQYF. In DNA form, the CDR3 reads TGTGCCAGCTCACCCACCGGGACAGGGACAGGCTACGAGCAGTACTTC.

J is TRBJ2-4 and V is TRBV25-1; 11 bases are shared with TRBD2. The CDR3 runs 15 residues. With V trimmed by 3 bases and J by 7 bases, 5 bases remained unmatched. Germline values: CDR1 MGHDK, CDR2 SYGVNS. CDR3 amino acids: CASSDPSGGNNIQYF. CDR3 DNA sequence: TGTGCCAGCAGTGACCCTAGCGGGGGGAATAACATTCAGTACTTC.

CDR3 region: CAWSSGRYETQYF. CDR3 nucleotide sequence: TGTGCCTGGAGTAGCGGGAGGTATGAGACCCAGTACTTC. V gene TRBV30 combines with J gene TRBJ2-5, with 9 positions matching TRBD2. The CDR3 extends over 13 amino acids. The trim removed 2 bases at V and 5 bases at J, leaving 3 bases unmatched. The V gene's germline CDR1 is GTSNPN and CDR2 SVGIG (reference sequence).

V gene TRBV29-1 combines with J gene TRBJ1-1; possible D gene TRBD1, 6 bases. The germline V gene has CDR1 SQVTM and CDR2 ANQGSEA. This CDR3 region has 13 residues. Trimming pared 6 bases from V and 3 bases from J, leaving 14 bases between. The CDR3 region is CSVTRQDDTEAFF. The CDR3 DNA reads TGCAGCGTGACCCGACAGGACGACACTGAAGCTTTCTTT.

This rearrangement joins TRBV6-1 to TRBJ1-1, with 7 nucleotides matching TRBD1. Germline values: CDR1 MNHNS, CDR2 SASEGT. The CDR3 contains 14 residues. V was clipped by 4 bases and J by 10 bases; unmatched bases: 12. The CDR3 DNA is TGTGCCAGCAGTGTAGGGACAGACGAAACGCGAGCTTTCTTT. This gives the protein CASSVGTDETRAFF.

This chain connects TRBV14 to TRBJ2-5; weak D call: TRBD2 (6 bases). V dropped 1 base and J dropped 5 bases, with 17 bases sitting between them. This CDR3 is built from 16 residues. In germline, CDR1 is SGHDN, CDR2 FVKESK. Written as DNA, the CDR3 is TGTGCCAGCAGCCAAGTAGGAGGGAGCTCCGGGGAGACCCAGTACTTC. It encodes CASSQVGGSSGETQYF.

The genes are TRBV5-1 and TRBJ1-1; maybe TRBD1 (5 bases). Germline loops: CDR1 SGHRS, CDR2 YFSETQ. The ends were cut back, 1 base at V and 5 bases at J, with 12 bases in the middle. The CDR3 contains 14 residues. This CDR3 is CASSLTTGWTEAFF. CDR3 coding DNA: TGCGCCAGCAGCTTGACAACAGGATGGACTGAAGCTTTCTTT.

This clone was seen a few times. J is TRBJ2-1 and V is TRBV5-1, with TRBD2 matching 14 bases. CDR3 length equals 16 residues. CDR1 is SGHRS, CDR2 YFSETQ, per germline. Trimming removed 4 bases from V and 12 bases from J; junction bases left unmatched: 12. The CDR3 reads CASSDPGLAGVHGQFF. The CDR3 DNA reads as TGCGCCAGCAGCGACCCGGGACTAGCGGGGGTACATGGGCAGTTCTTC.